The TCR beta chain described here comes from a study of cytomegalovirus exposure and HLA in healthy donors. Whole-study results and caveats: Per a later analysis, about 17,000 TCR beta sequences showed association with HLA alleles at 0.05 false discovery rate. Some highly shared sequence variants likely arose as a pipeline artifact.

Vbeta (60) and Jbeta (13) primers were used in the PCR. Sequencing was performed with immunoSEQ multiplex PCR; in TCRdb, only in-frame clones are kept and a portion is missing. In the table there are about 180,000 clones, more than 70% of which are singletons. Regarding this clone: Its antigen remains unknown.

The CDR3 is made up of 16 amino acids. Germline V CDR1 and CDR2: MNHEY, SVGAGI. Losses at the gene ends were 2 bases for V and 6 bases for J; bases not matched to a gene: 11. The J gene is TRBJ2-3, the V gene TRBV6-5; 7 bases line up with TRBD2. Input material: PBMCs. The sequence derives from a girl aged 10 to 17 in good health and CMV-seropositive. CDR3 in amino acids: CASSYVVGGPSDTQYF. CDR3 coding DNA: TGTGCCAGCAGTTACGTCGTGGGAGGGCCGAGTGATACGCAGTATTTT.